This is a list of T cell receptor beta chains from one sample in a study of T cells after yellow fever vaccination. TCRdb ran MiXCR on the 5' RACE reads and lists one entry per CDR3 protein. The sample holds 300,000 to 400,000 distinct CDR3 sequences, 4% seen once. The sequenced sample was PBMCs, obtained 5 days after the yellow fever booster vaccination. The origin of the receptors is a man aged 18 to 30 who received the YFV17D yellow fever vaccine. Each CDR3 is given with its conserved first and last residue. Each record gives: CDR3 length, D gene, V gene, clone size, J gene, CDR3 DNA, CDR3 protein. The D gene is left open where the match is weak. Rows give clone size only sometimes, using once, few, many, or a class for an expanded clone.

len: 15
d_gene: NA
v_gene: TRBV10-1
abundance: few
j_gene: TRBJ2-4
CDR3nt: TGCGCCAGCATTCGACAGGATCTAGCCAAAAACATTCAGTACTTC
CDR3aa: CASIRQDLAKNIQYF

len: 16
d_gene: TRBD1
v_gene: TRBV6-5
abundance: many
j_gene: TRBJ2-6
CDR3nt: TGTGTCTCAGGACAGGGGAAAAGGGCTGGGGCCAACGTCCTGACTTTC
CDR3aa: CVSGQGKRAGANVLTF

len: 16
d_gene: NA
v_gene: TRBV5-6
abundance: many
j_gene: TRBJ1-1
CDR3nt: TGTGCCAGCAGCCGTAGTTGGGACGTTGGTACCACTGAAGCTTTCTTT
CDR3aa: CASSRSWDVGTTEAFF

len: 16
d_gene: NA
v_gene: TRBV11-2
abundance: many
j_gene: TRBJ1-1
CDR3nt: TGTGCCAGCAGCGGTATAAGGGGGGCTAGGGGCACTGAAGCTTTCTTT
CDR3aa: CASSGIRGARGTEAFF

len: 14
d_gene: TRBD2
v_gene: TRBV7-6
abundance: many
j_gene: TRBJ2-3
CDR3nt: TGTGCCAGCAGCCCCTTGGGTAGCGGGGTTGGGCAGTATTTT
CDR3aa: CASSPLGSGVGQYF

len: 13
d_gene: NA
v_gene: TRBV9
abundance: NA
j_gene: TRBJ2-5
CDR3nt: TGTGCCAGCAGCGTAGAGTTGAGGGTGACCCAGTACTTC
CDR3aa: CASSVELRVTQYF

len: 15
d_gene: NA
v_gene: TRBV12-3/TRBV12-4
abundance: few
j_gene: TRBJ2-1
CDR3nt: TGTGCCAGCAGCCGACGTGGTAGGGGCTACAATGAGCAGTTCTTC
CDR3aa: CASSRRGRGYNEQFF

len: 14
d_gene: TRBD1
v_gene: TRBV6-5
abundance: few
j_gene: TRBJ1-2
CDR3nt: TGTGCCAGTTATGGGACAGCAGCTAACTATGGCTACACCTTC
CDR3aa: CASYGTAANYGYTF

len: 14
d_gene: NA
v_gene: TRBV28
abundance: NA
j_gene: TRBJ1-6
CDR3nt: TGTGCCAGCAGGGATTGGGGGAAGGATTCACCCCTCCACTTT
CDR3aa: CASRDWGKDSPLHF

len: 15
d_gene: TRBD1
v_gene: TRBV5-1
abundance: many
j_gene: TRBJ2-1
CDR3nt: TGCGCCAGCAGCCGGACAGGGTGGATGGAGGATGAGCAGTTCTTC
CDR3aa: CASSRTGWMEDEQFF

len: 14
d_gene: TRBD1
v_gene: TRBV11-2
abundance: few
j_gene: TRBJ1-2
CDR3nt: TGTGCCAGCAGCCCAGGACAGGGATTCTATGGCTACACCTTC
CDR3aa: CASSPGQGFYGYTF

len: 17
d_gene: TRBD2
v_gene: TRBV7-2
abundance: many
j_gene: TRBJ2-5
CDR3nt: TGTGCCAGCAGCTTAGTTCGGAATAGCGGGGTACAAGAGACCCAGTACTTC
CDR3aa: CASSLVRNSGVQETQYF

len: 12
d_gene: NA
v_gene: TRBV7-2
abundance: many
j_gene: TRBJ2-3
CDR3nt: TGTGCCAGCAGCTTAACCCAGCTGGCGCAGTATTTT
CDR3aa: CASSLTQLAQYF

len: 15
d_gene: TRBD1
v_gene: TRBV12-3/TRBV12-4
abundance: NA
j_gene: TRBJ1-3
CDR3nt: TGTGCCAGCAGCCCAGGACAGGTTGCTGGAAACACCATATATTTT
CDR3aa: CASSPGQVAGNTIYF

len: 15
d_gene: NA
v_gene: TRBV7-3
abundance: few
j_gene: TRBJ2-5
CDR3nt: TGTGCCAGCAGCTTAACAGGGAGAATCCAAGAGACCCAGTACTTC
CDR3aa: CASSLTGRIQETQYF

len: 12
d_gene: NA
v_gene: TRBV12-3/TRBV12-4
abundance: NA
j_gene: TRBJ2-7
CDR3nt: TGTGCCAGCAGTCAGACGGACTACGAGCAGTACTTC
CDR3aa: CASSQTDYEQYF

len: 16
d_gene: TRBD1
v_gene: TRBV7-2
abundance: many
j_gene: TRBJ1-1
CDR3nt: TGTGCCAGCAGCTTAGTTGGGACAGGCCTCGGGACTGAAGCTTTCTTT
CDR3aa: CASSLVGTGLGTEAFF

len: 13
d_gene: NA
v_gene: TRBV6-2/TRBV6-3
abundance: NA
j_gene: TRBJ1-1
CDR3nt: TGTGCCAGCAGTTACGGACTTAAGTTTGAAGCTTTCTTT
CDR3aa: CASSYGLKFEAFF

len: 11
d_gene: NA
v_gene: TRBV12-3/TRBV12-4
abundance: many
j_gene: TRBJ1-1
CDR3nt: TGCGCCAGCAGCTTGGGCACTGAAGCTTTCTTT
CDR3aa: CASSLGTEAFF

len: 16
d_gene: TRBD1
v_gene: TRBV29-1
abundance: few
j_gene: TRBJ1-2
CDR3nt: TGCAGCGTCCGAGGGGAGCGGGACAGGGGTAACTATGGCTACACCTTC
CDR3aa: CSVRGERDRGNYGYTF

len: 15
d_gene: NA
v_gene: TRBV7-9
abundance: NA
j_gene: TRBJ2-5
CDR3nt: TGTGCCAGCAGCCTCCCTTGGCGGGAAAAAGAGACCCAGTACTTC
CDR3aa: CASSLPWREKETQYF

len: 14
d_gene: TRBD1
v_gene: TRBV19
abundance: NA
j_gene: TRBJ1-2
CDR3nt: TGTGCCAGTAGTGATCCGGGACAGTCCTATGGCTACACCTTC
CDR3aa: CASSDPGQSYGYTF

len: 15
d_gene: TRBD2
v_gene: TRBV27
abundance: NA
j_gene: TRBJ2-1
CDR3nt: TGTGCCAGCAAACCACTAGCGGGGGGTTACAATGAGCAGTTCTTC
CDR3aa: CASKPLAGGYNEQFF

len: 15
d_gene: TRBD1
v_gene: TRBV20-1
abundance: few
j_gene: TRBJ2-3
CDR3nt: TGCAGTGCTAGAGATGCAGGGGGCTCGAGAGATACGCAGTATTTT
CDR3aa: CSARDAGGSRDTQYF

len: 12
d_gene: NA
v_gene: TRBV9
abundance: NA
j_gene: TRBJ1-6
CDR3nt: TGTGCCAGTAAGACCTATAATTCACCCCTCCACTTT
CDR3aa: CASKTYNSPLHF

len: 13
d_gene: NA
v_gene: TRBV7-2
abundance: many
j_gene: TRBJ2-3
CDR3nt: TGTGCCAGCAGCTTTACTAGAGAAGATACGCAGTATTTT
CDR3aa: CASSFTREDTQYF

len: 16
d_gene: TRBD1
v_gene: TRBV19
abundance: NA
j_gene: TRBJ1-5
CDR3nt: TGTGCCAGTACGGGGACAGGAGGGACCTGGGGGCAGCCCCAGCATTTT
CDR3aa: CASTGTGGTWGQPQHF

len: 17
d_gene: NA
v_gene: TRBV15
abundance: few
j_gene: TRBJ1-1
CDR3nt: TGTGCCACCAGCAGAGGGGTCCAACGGGCCGGTGGCACTGAAGCTTTCTTT
CDR3aa: CATSRGVQRAGGTEAFF

len: 13
d_gene: NA
v_gene: TRBV18
abundance: few
j_gene: TRBJ2-3
CDR3nt: TGTGCCAGCTCACGAGCACAGACAGATACGCAGTATTTT
CDR3aa: CASSRAQTDTQYF

len: 19
d_gene: TRBD2
v_gene: TRBV11-2
abundance: NA
j_gene: TRBJ2-4
CDR3nt: TGTGCCAGCAGCTTAGGGGGGGGGAGACGGCTATTGGCCAAAAACATTCAGTACTTC
CDR3aa: CASSLGGGRRLLAKNIQYF

len: 15
d_gene: NA
v_gene: TRBV18
abundance: few
j_gene: TRBJ2-7
CDR3nt: TGTGCCAGCTCTCCCCGAGCGGCAGGGAACTACGAGCAGTACTTC
CDR3aa: CASSPRAAGNYEQYF

len: 13
d_gene: TRBD2
v_gene: TRBV25-1
abundance: NA
j_gene: TRBJ2-5
CDR3nt: TGTGCCAGCAGTGTGGGACGGCTAGCGGCCCAGTACTTC
CDR3aa: CASSVGRLAAQYF

len: 14
d_gene: NA
v_gene: TRBV4-3
abundance: few
j_gene: TRBJ1-2
CDR3nt: TGCGCCAGCAGCCAAGAGGCAGGGGTTTACGGCTACACCTTC
CDR3aa: CASSQEAGVYGYTF

len: 17
d_gene: NA
v_gene: TRBV4-3
abundance: few
j_gene: TRBJ1-3
CDR3nt: TGCGCCAGCAGCCAAGAATGGGACTCTACCTCTGGAAACACCATATATTTT
CDR3aa: CASSQEWDSTSGNTIYF

len: 16
d_gene: NA
v_gene: TRBV6-2/TRBV6-3
abundance: NA
j_gene: TRBJ2-1
CDR3nt: TGTGCCAGCAGTTACGGGAGGGGGCGTGATTTCGATGAGCAGTTCTTC
CDR3aa: CASSYGRGRDFDEQFF

len: 14
d_gene: NA
v_gene: TRBV27
abundance: NA
j_gene: TRBJ2-3
CDR3nt: TGTGCCAGCAGTTCTGGAGGCGGGCTGGATACGCAGTATTTT
CDR3aa: CASSSGGGLDTQYF

len: 13
d_gene: NA
v_gene: TRBV4-1
abundance: many
j_gene: TRBJ2-1
CDR3nt: TGCGCCAGCAGCCAGGTACAGCTCAATGAGCAGTTCTTC
CDR3aa: CASSQVQLNEQFF

len: 17
d_gene: TRBD2
v_gene: TRBV11-3
abundance: NA
j_gene: TRBJ2-1
CDR3nt: TGTGCCAGCAGCTTACAGGGGCCCGGGGGGGACTACAATGAGCAGTTCTTC
CDR3aa: CASSLQGPGGDYNEQFF

len: 14
d_gene: TRBD2
v_gene: TRBV7-2
abundance: many
j_gene: TRBJ2-5
CDR3nt: TGTGCCAGCAGCTTAGAGGGTACGCGGGGGTTCCAGTACTTC
CDR3aa: CASSLEGTRGFQYF

len: 13
d_gene: TRBD1
v_gene: TRBV29-1
abundance: many
j_gene: TRBJ2-1
CDR3nt: TGCAGCACACGACAGGGTTTCTACAATGAGCAGTTCTTC
CDR3aa: CSTRQGFYNEQFF